This T cell receptor beta chain came from a study of blood T cells in healthy people across ages (dated by TCRdb to between 2014 and 2017). Regarding the research as a whole: Template switching captured roughly one uniquely barcoded TCR beta cDNA molecule per two T cells in model experiments. Using deep sequencing normalized with unique cDNA molecular identifiers, the study measured how TCR beta repertoire diversity changes with age. The donors were split into four age groups: young (average around 16 years), middle-aged (roughly 39), aged (roughly 60) and long-lived (82). Donors of different ages were randomly distributed across sequencing lanes to avoid experimental bias. Two additional independent replicas of 1 million unique cDNA reads from the same blood draw were analyzed for two donors (one aged 18 to 30 and one aged 80 or older). The study at large found these results: Compared with the aged group, more naive CD4+ T cells, fewer expanded clones and increased TCR diversity were shown by the long-lived group, suggesting age selection. Observed TCR beta diversity correlated strongly with the percentage of naive T cells measured by flow cytometry. Observed TCR beta diversity per million T cells fell roughly linearly with age, and a significant reduction was already apparent by age about 38. Total diversity estimates from one million sequenced T cells were considered lower bounds and underestimates. Because donor CMV infection status was unknown, age-related changes in expanded clonotypes were potentially confounded. Conclusive comparison of naive and antigen-experienced compartments was prevented by the profiling of bulk unsorted PBMCs.

Library preparation used 5' RACE. The instrument was an Illumina HiSeq 2500. A second PCR of roughly 7 to 11 cycles was performed with a sample-barcoded 5' primer and a J-beta primer mix. A unique molecular identifier was introduced onto each TCR beta cDNA molecule by a template-switch 5' adaptor carrying 12 random nucleotides. At least 3 million CDR3-containing paired-end reads were obtained from each sample. First-strand cDNA was synthesized from all RNA with the Mint cDNA synthesis kit, primed by a TRBC-specific oligonucleotide. Following uracil-DNA glycosylase treatment, all cDNA underwent a first 18-cycle PCR with the universal primers M1SS and BC2_uni_R. On the authors' methods: For normalization, 1 million high-quality reads, each with a distinct molecular identifier, were randomly selected from each sample. Reads with shared molecular identifiers were discarded instead of being binned into consensus sequences. MiTCR, run with a Q25 quality threshold and the strictest error-elimination algorithm, handled CDR3 identification, clonotype clustering and error correction. Lower-bound total TCR beta diversity was estimated with a nonparametric unseen species model using Euler transformation. The raw public reads went through TCRdb reprocessing: fastp at Q25, MiXCR clone calling, in-frame beta chains kept. Each record represents a unique CDR3 protein, reported with the most common genes and DNA among its rows. These V and J calls originate from TCRdb's pipeline instead of the authors' own analysis. Across this sample there are around 900,000 distinct CDR3 sequences, with just over 50% seen only once. Over 20% of the sample is held by the ten biggest clonotypes.

About this clonotype itself: Which antigen it targets is not known. Qualities for individual bases were not recorded, and no much larger clone is one base off.

The 39 donors, aged about 6 to 95 years, were systemically healthy Caucasian individuals from Russia. Each donor gave roughly 9.5 milliliters of peripheral blood, collected into EDTA-treated Vacutainer tubes. Ficoll-Paque density-gradient centrifugation was used to isolate PBMCs, with at least 6.5 million obtained per sample. Trizol reagent was used to extract total RNA from the PBMCs, yielding at least 5 micrograms per sample. For every donor, flow cytometry on a PBMC aliquot measured the percentage of naive CD45RAhigh/CD27high T cells. The specimen was blood. This clonotype was sampled from an older woman in good health.

The CDR3 protein sequence reads: CASSPPQLAGDNEQFF. At the DNA level, the sequence is TGCGCCAGCAGCCCCCCACAACTAGCGGGAGACAATGAGCAGTTCTTC. This sequence uses TRBV5-1 and TRBJ2-1; the junction holds 11 bases that match TRBD2. CDR1 SGHRS and CDR2 YFSETQ are derived from the germline V gene. V loses 4 bases at its end and J loses 5 bases; junction bases beyond the gene matches: 8. The CDR3 runs 16 amino acids, cysteine and phenylalanine included. The sequence is cut down to CDR3 DNA, 48 bases in frame from base 1.